The rows below give T cell receptor beta chains drawn from one sample of a study of response to subunit inactivated influenza vaccine. In TCRdb, the RT-PCR reads were re-called with MiXCR into one record per CDR3 protein. This table holds 300,000 to 350,000 distinct CDR3 sequences, less than 25% found once. Sequencing was performed on PBMCs from blood, taken 21 months after vaccination. These receptors came from a man between 50 and 70 years old who received an inactivated influenza vaccine. The CDR3 runs from the conserved cysteine through the conserved F or W. The order of the fields is CDR3 protein, CDR3 DNA, D gene, V gene, clone size, J gene. A D gene is named only where the DNA matches it firmly. Clone size is given for some rows only: seen once, a few or many times, or a class if the clone is expanded.

CDR3: CASRPSGGWGHGYTF; DNA: TGTGCCAGCAGGCCCTCGGGGGGCTGGGGTCATGGCTACACCTTC; D: NA; V: TRBV28; size: few; J: TRBJ1-2
CDR3: CASSEAVSWSLETQYF; DNA: TGTGCCAGCAGTGAAGCGGTCAGCTGGAGTTTGGAGACCCAGTACTTC; D: NA; V: TRBV2; size: once; J: TRBJ2-5
CDR3: CASSEGHLNTEAFF; DNA: TGTGCCAGCAGTGAAGGTCACCTGAACACTGAAGCTTTCTTT; D: NA; V: TRBV2; size: few; J: TRBJ1-1
CDR3: CAISGDRDKLFF; DNA: TGTGCCATCAGTGGGGACAGGGACAAACTGTTTTTT; D: TRBD1; V: TRBV10-3; size: NA; J: TRBJ1-4
CDR3: CASSPPGNTIYF; DNA: TGCGCCAGCAGCCCCCCCGGAAACACCATATATTTT; D: NA; V: TRBV5-1; size: NA; J: TRBJ1-3
CDR3: CSVEGQGAVDEQFF; DNA: TGCAGCGTTGAGGGACAGGGGGCTGTCGATGAGCAGTTCTTC; D: TRBD1; V: TRBV29-1; size: few; J: TRBJ2-1
CDR3: CSARPGQGYHSNQPQHF; DNA: TGCAGTGCTAGACCAGGACAGGGATACCATAGCAATCAGCCCCAGCATTTT; D: TRBD1; V: TRBV20-1; size: few; J: TRBJ1-5
CDR3: CASSPRQGKTEAFF; DNA: TGTGCCAGCAGCCCCCGACAGGGTAAGACTGAAGCTTTCTTT; D: TRBD1; V: TRBV5-5; size: many; J: TRBJ1-1
CDR3: CASSSTPGPGGAFF; DNA: TGTGCCAGCAGTTCGACTCCGGGCCCGGGGGGCGCTTTCTTT; D: NA; V: TRBV12-3/TRBV12-4; size: NA; J: TRBJ1-1
CDR3: CASSGPGQGIYGYTF; DNA: TGTGCCAGCAGTGGCCCGGGACAGGGAATTTATGGCTACACCTTC; D: TRBD1; V: TRBV6-1; size: many; J: TRBJ1-2
CDR3: CASSQASTGTGYHEQFF; DNA: TGCGCCAGCAGCCAGGCGTCAACCGGGACAGGGTACCATGAGCAGTTCTTC; D: TRBD1; V: TRBV4-3; size: few; J: TRBJ2-1
CDR3: CASSYPGTGVETQYF; DNA: TGTGCCAGCAGTTATCCCGGGACAGGGGTAGAGACCCAGTACTTC; D: TRBD1; V: TRBV6-5; size: NA; J: TRBJ2-5
CDR3: CASSYTAGGFGDEQFF; DNA: TGTGCCAGCAGTTACACCGCAGGGGGATTTGGTGATGAGCAGTTCTTC; D: TRBD1; V: TRBV6-5; size: NA; J: TRBJ2-1
CDR3: CASSSGQGYYTEAFF; DNA: TGCGCCAGCAGCTCGGGACAGGGGTATTACACTGAAGCTTTCTTT; D: TRBD1; V: TRBV5-1; size: NA; J: TRBJ1-1
CDR3: CASSAQREQYF; DNA: TGTGCCAGCAGCGCCCAGCGCGAGCAGTACTTC; D: NA; V: TRBV5-6; size: few; J: TRBJ2-7
CDR3: CASSFTGTSGRTSSYNEQFF; DNA: TGTGCCAGCAGTTTTACCGGGACTAGCGGGAGGACGAGCTCCTACAATGAGCAGTTCTTC; D: TRBD2; V: TRBV11-2; size: NA; J: TRBJ2-1
CDR3: CASSSSGQFTDTQYF; DNA: TGTGCCAGCAGCTCGTCGGGACAATTCACAGATACGCAGTATTTT; D: NA; V: TRBV5-5; size: NA; J: TRBJ2-3
CDR3: CASRKTGSGYTF; DNA: TGTGCCAGCAGAAAAACAGGGTCTGGCTACACCTTC; D: NA; V: TRBV6-5; size: many; J: TRBJ1-2
CDR3: CSALDRDLGEKLFF; DNA: TGCAGTGCCCTTGACAGGGACCTAGGAGAAAAACTGTTTTTT; D: TRBD1; V: TRBV20-1; size: few; J: TRBJ1-4
CDR3: CASGLVLGGSGEQFF; DNA: TGTGCTAGTGGTTTGGTACTCGGTGGTTCGGGTGAGCAGTTCTTC; D: NA; V: TRBV12-5; size: NA; J: TRBJ2-1
CDR3: CSASEGASNYGYTF; DNA: TGCAGTGCTAGTGAGGGGGCTTCTAACTATGGCTACACCTTC; D: TRBD1; V: TRBV20-1; size: NA; J: TRBJ1-2
CDR3: CASSDISGQFF; DNA: TGTGCCAGCAGTGACATTTCTGGTCAGTTCTTC; D: NA; V: TRBV9; size: NA; J: TRBJ2-1
CDR3: CASSVGAGVNSPLHF; DNA: TGTGCCAGCAGCGTAGGGGCAGGAGTGAATTCACCCCTCCACTTT; D: NA; V: TRBV9; size: NA; J: TRBJ1-6
CDR3: CASSPLQTSNQPQHF; DNA: TGTGCCAGCTCACCACTACAGACTAGCAATCAGCCCCAGCATTTT; D: NA; V: TRBV18; size: few; J: TRBJ1-5
CDR3: CASSSQGAIYGYTF; DNA: TGTGCCAGCAGCTCACAGGGAGCCATCTATGGCTACACCTTC; D: NA; V: TRBV7-8; size: few; J: TRBJ1-2
CDR3: CASSLVWSSGARGDTQYF; DNA: TGTGCCAGCAGCTTAGTATGGTCTAGCGGGGCCCGGGGGGATACGCAGTATTTT; D: TRBD2; V: TRBV11-2; size: NA; J: TRBJ2-3
CDR3: CASSLGQTSLETQYF; DNA: TGTGCCAGCAGCTTAGGACAGACCTCCCTAGAGACCCAGTACTTC; D: NA; V: TRBV7-8; size: few; J: TRBJ2-5
CDR3: CASSTTGQSETQYF; DNA: TGTGCCAGCAGTACTACAGGACAATCGGAGACCCAGTACTTC; D: NA; V: TRBV28; size: NA; J: TRBJ2-5
CDR3: CATSDYTNLPQETQYF; DNA: TGTGCCACCAGTGATTACACAAACCTCCCACAAGAGACCCAGTACTTC; D: NA; V: TRBV24-1; size: NA; J: TRBJ2-5
CDR3: CASRIYYGYTF; DNA: TGTGCCAGCAGGATCTACTATGGCTACACCTTC; D: NA; V: TRBV19; size: NA; J: TRBJ1-2
CDR3: CSARDRDRGYPSNQPQHF; DNA: TGCAGTGCTAGAGATAGGGACAGGGGGTACCCCAGCAATCAGCCCCAGCATTTT; D: TRBD1; V: TRBV20-1; size: few; J: TRBJ1-5